This entry describes one TCR beta chain. The antigen is unknown. These data are taken from a study of siplizumab effects on memory and regulatory T cells. CDR1 is SGHAT and CDR2 is FQDESV in the germline V gene (reference sequence). Trimming removed 3 bases from V and 5 bases from J; junction bases left unmatched: 6. This CDR3 comprises 16 residues. The repertoire was sequenced with immunoSEQ multiplex PCR; TCRdb's copy has only in-frame clones and lacks some. The table includes about 110,000 clones, about 93% detected once. Study results and caveats: Proliferating siplizumab-cultured Tregs lacked confirmed suppressive function. Alloreactive sequences from unstimulated CD4+ memory cells fell significantly with siplizumab. Naive T cells were seen as more diverse than memory cells and as major alloresponse contributors.

Sequencing was performed on CD4+ T cells sorted from blood. The chain links TRBV11-1 to TRBJ2-3; 12 nucleotides agree with TRBD2. The receptor's source is a human donor in good health. The CDR3 sequence: CASSFLAGGSVDTQYF. For the CDR3, the DNA is TGTGCCAGCAGCTTCCTAGCGGGAGGGAGTGTAGATACGCAGTATTTT.